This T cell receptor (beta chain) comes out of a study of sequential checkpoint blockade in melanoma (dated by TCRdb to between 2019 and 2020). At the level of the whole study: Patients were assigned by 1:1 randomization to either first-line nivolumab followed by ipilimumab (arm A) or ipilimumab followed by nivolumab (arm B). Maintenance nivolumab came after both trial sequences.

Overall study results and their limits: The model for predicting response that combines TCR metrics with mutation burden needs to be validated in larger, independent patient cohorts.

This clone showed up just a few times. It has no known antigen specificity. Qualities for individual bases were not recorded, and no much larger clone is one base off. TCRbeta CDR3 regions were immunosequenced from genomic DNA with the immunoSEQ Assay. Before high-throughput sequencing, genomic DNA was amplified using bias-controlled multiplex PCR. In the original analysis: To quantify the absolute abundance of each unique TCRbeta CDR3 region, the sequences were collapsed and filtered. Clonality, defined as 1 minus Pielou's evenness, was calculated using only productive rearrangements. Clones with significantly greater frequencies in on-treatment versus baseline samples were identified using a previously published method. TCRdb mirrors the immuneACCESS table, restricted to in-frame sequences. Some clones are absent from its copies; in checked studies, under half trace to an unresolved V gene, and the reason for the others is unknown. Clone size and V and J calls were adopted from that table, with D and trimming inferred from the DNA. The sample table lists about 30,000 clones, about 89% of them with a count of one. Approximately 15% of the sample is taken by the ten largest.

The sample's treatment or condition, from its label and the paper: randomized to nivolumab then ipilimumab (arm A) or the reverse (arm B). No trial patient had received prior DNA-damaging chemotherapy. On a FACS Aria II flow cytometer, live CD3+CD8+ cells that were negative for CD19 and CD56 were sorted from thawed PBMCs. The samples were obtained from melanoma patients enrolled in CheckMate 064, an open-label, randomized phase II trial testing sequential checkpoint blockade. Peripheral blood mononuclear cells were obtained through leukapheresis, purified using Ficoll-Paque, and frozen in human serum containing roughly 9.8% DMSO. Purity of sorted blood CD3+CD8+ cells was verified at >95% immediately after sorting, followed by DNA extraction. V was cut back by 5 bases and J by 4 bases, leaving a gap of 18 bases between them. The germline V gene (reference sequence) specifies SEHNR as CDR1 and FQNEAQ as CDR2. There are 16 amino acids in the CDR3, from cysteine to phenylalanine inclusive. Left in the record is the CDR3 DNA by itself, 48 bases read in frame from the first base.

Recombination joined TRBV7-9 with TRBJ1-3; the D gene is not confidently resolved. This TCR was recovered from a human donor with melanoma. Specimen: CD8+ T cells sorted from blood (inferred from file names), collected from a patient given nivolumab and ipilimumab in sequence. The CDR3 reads CASSASHGKEGNTIYF. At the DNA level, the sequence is TGTGCCAGCAGCGCCTCCCACGGGAAAGAAGGAAACACCATATATTTT.